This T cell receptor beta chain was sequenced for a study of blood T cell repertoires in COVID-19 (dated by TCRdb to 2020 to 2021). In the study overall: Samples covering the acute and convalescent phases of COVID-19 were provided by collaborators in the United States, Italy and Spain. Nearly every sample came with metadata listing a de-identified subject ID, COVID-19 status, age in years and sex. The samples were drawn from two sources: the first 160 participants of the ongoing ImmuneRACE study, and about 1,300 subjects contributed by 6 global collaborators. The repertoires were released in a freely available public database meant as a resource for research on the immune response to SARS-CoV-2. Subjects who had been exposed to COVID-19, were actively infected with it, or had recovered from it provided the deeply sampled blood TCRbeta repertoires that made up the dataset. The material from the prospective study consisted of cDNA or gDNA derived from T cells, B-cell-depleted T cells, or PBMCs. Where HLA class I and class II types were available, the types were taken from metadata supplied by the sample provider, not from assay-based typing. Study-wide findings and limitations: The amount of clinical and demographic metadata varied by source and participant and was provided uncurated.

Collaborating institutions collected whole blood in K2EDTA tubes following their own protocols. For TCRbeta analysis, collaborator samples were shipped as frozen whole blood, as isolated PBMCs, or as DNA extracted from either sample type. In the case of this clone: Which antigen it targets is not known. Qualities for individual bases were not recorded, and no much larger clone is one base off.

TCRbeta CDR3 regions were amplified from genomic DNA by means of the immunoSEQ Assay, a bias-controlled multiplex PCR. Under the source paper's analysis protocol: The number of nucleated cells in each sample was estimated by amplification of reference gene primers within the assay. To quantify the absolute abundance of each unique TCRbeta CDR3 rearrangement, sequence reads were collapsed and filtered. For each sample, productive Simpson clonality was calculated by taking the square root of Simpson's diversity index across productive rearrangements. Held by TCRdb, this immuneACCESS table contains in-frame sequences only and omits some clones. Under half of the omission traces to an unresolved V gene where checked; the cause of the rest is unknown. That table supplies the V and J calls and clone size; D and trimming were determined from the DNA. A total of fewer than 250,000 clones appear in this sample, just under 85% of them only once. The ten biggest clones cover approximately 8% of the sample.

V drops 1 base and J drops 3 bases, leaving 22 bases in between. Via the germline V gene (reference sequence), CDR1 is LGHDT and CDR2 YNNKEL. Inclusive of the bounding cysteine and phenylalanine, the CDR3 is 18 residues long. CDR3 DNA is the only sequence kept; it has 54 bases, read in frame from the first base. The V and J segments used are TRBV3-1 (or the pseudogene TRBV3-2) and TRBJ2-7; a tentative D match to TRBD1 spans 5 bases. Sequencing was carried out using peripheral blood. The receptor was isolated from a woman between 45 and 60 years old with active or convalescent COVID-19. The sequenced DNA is TGTGCCAGCAGCCAAGCTCCCTTAACTTTCGCAGGGATCTACGAGCAGTACTTC. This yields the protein CASSQAPLTFAGIYEQYF.